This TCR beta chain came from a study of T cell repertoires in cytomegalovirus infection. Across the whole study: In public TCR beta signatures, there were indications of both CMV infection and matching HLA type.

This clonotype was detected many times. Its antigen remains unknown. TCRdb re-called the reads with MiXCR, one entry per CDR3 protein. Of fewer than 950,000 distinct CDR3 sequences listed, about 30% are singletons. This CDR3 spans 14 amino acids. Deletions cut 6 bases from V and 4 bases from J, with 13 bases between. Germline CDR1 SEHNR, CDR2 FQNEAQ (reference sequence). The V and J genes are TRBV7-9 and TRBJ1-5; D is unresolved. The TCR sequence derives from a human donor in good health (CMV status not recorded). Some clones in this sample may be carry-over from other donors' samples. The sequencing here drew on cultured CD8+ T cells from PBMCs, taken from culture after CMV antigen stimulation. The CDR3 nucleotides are TGTGCCAGCAGTCCACCCGGCCCTAATCAGCCCCAGCATTTT. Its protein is CASSPPGPNQPQHF.